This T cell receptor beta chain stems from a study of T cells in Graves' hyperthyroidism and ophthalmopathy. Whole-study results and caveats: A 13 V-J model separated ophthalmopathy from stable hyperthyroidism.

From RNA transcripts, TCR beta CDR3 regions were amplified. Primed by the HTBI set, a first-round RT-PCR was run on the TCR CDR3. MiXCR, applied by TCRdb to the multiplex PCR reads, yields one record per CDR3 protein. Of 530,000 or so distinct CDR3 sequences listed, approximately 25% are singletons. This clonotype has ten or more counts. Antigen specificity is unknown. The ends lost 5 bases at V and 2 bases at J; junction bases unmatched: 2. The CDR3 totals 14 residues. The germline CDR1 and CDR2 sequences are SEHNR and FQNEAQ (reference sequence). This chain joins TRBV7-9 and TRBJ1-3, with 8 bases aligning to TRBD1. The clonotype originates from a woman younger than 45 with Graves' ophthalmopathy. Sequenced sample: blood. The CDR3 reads CASSARGPGNTIYF. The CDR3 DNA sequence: TGTGCCAGCAGCGCCAGGGGGCCTGGAAACACCATATATTTT.